The T cell receptor (beta chain) described here comes from a study of T cell changes during pregnancy in multiple sclerosis. The CDR3 totals 16 residues. Losses at the gene ends were 4 bases for V and 0 bases for J; bases not matched to a gene: 4. Looked up from germline, CDR1 is LNHDA and CDR2 is SQIVND (reference sequence). Assay used: immunoSEQ multiplex PCR; TCRdb lists only in-frame clones, some missing. In the table there are tens of thousands of clones, less than 95% of which are singletons. The V gene is TRBV19, the J gene TRBJ2-7; 12 bases are a match to TRBD2. The sequence was obtained from a female donor with multiple sclerosis, enrolled in a pregnancy study. The material sequenced was CD8+ T cells from peripheral blood mononuclear cells, taken after pregnancy. Here the CDR3 reads CASSNSTSGSSYEQYF. CDR3 nucleotides: TGTGCCAGTAGTAACTCGACTAGCGGGAGCTCCTACGAGCAGTACTTC.